This T cell receptor (beta chain) was found in a study of blood T cell repertoires in COVID-19 (dated by TCRdb to 2020 to 2022). Regarding the complete study: The collaborator samples originated in the United States, Italy and Spain and spanned the acute and convalescent phases of COVID-19. The prospective study material was composed of cDNA or gDNA derived from T cells, B-cell-depleted T cells, or PBMCs. Deeply sampled blood TCRbeta repertoires from subjects exposed to, actively infected with, or recovered from COVID-19 were included in the dataset. The repertoires were made available in a free public database intended to serve as a resource for research on the immune response to SARS-CoV-2. The samples were drawn from two sources: the first 160 participants of the ongoing ImmuneRACE study, and 1,200 or so subjects contributed by 6 global collaborators. Sample metadata almost always included a de-identified subject ID, COVID-19 status, age in years and sex. Where available, HLA class I and class II types were obtained from metadata supplied by the sample provider rather than from assay-based typing. Paper-wide results and their limitations: Clinical and demographic metadata were provided uncurated, with the amount varying by source and participant.

The immunoSEQ Assay, a bias-controlled multiplex PCR, was used to amplify TCRbeta CDR3 regions from genomic DNA. The study's own analysis went as follows. The number of nucleated cells in each sample was estimated from the amplification of reference gene primers within the assay. To quantify the absolute abundance of each unique TCRbeta CDR3 rearrangement, sequence reads were collapsed and filtered. Productive Simpson clonality was computed per sample as the square root of Simpson's diversity index over productive rearrangements. TCRdb provides this immuneACCESS table in a form limited to in-frame rearrangements. Some clones are lacking; in checked studies, under half of them reflect an unresolved V gene, and why the rest are absent is not known. V, J and clone size are those of that table, while D and trimming were read from the DNA. Present in this sample are about 210,000 clones, 65% to 90% of which were seen just once. About 2.5% of the sample goes to the ten largest clones.

CDR1 and CDR2 are read off the germline V gene as LGHNA and YNFKEQ. V and J are trimmed by 1 base and 1 base, and the gene matches miss 7 bases of the junction. The CDR3 contains 17 residues, cysteine and phenylalanine counted. CDR3 DNA is the only sequence kept; it has 51 bases, read in frame from the first base. One collaborating source in Seattle enrolled patients during active infection and followed them longitudinally through the course of disease. The collaborating institutions used their own protocols to collect whole blood in K2EDTA tubes. For TCRbeta analysis, collaborators shipped samples in one of three forms: frozen whole blood, isolated PBMCs, or DNA extracted from either of those sample types. With regard to this clone: Its antigen has not been determined. No base qualities exist here, and no much larger clone lies one base off it.

Recombination joined TRBV4-2 with TRBJ2-1, with TRBD1 matching 7 junction bases. The sequence came from a woman between 65 and 79 years old with COVID-19, enrolled during active disease. Specimen: peripheral blood. CDR3 loop: CASSQGTGVFSYNEQFF. The sequenced DNA is TGTGCCAGCAGCCAAGGAACAGGGGTCTTTTCCTACAATGAGCAGTTCTTC.